These T cell receptor beta chains were read from a single sample in a study of CD8+CD57+ T cells in acquired aplastic anemia. TCRdb recomputed calls from the reads with MiXCR, one row per CDR3 protein. This table has 150,000 or so distinct CDR3 sequences, about 52% appearing once. The specimen sequenced was sorted CD4+, CD8+, or CD8+CD57+ T cells (not recorded which) from PBMCs. The receptors shown here come from a human donor with aplastic anemia. CDR3s include the opening cysteine and the closing phenylalanine or tryptophan. A D gene is named only where the DNA matches it firmly. Some rows mark clone size as missing; the rest say once, few, many or name a class of expanded clone.

j_call | d_call | v_call | clone_size | cdr3_nt | cdr3_aa
TRBJ1-1 | NA | TRBV18 | NA | TGTGCCAGCTCCACTACAGGGACTGAAGCTTTCTTT | CASSTTGTEAFF
TRBJ2-7 | NA | TRBV15 | many | TGTGCCACCAGCAGGACCTCGGGTGGAATCTACGAGCAGTACTTC | CATSRTSGGIYEQYF
TRBJ2-1 | NA | TRBV7-3 | NA | TGTGCCAGCAGCTTGACGGGTCAAGAGCAGTTCTTC | CASSLTGQEQFF
TRBJ2-1 | NA | TRBV9 | many | TGTGCCAGCAGCGCTTCCCGGGACGGACACAATGAGCAGTTCTTC | CASSASRDGHNEQFF
TRBJ2-7 | NA | TRBV5-1 | many | TGCGCCAGCAGCGTAGACAGGAATCCCCGCTACGAGCAGTACTTC | CASSVDRNPRYEQYF
TRBJ1-5 | TRBD1 | TRBV7-8 | NA | TGTGCCAGCAGCTTGGGGACAGTTTACAATCAGCCCCAGCATTTT | CASSLGTVYNQPQHF
TRBJ2-1 | NA | TRBV19 | NA | TGTGCCAGTAGGCGAGGGACCTCCAACAATGAGCAGTTCTTC | CASRRGTSNNEQFF
TRBJ1-6 | TRBD1 | TRBV13 | many | TGTGCCAGCAGCCAAGGACAGGGGAGTTCACCCCTCCACTTT | CASSQGQGSSPLHF
TRBJ2-7 | NA | TRBV25-1 | NA | TGTGCCAGCAGTGACCGCGTTCTTAGCTACGAGCAGTACTTC | CASSDRVLSYEQYF
TRBJ2-1 | NA | TRBV20-1 | many | TGCAGTGCTAGAGCCGGGGTTTTGGTTGCAGGTGAGCAGTTCTTC | CSARAGVLVAGEQFF
TRBJ2-1 | TRBD1 | TRBV10-3 | NA | TGTGCCATCCGGGACAGGAATGAGCAGTTCTTC | CAIRDRNEQFF
TRBJ1-1 | TRBD1 | TRBV7-7 | NA | TGTGCTAGCAGCTTAAAGGGGGCGGCTTTCTTT | CASSLKGAAFF
TRBJ2-1 | NA | TRBV5-4 | NA | TGTGCCAGCAGCTTGGGGTCGAAGGGCATGAGCTCCTACAATGAGCAGTTCTTC | CASSLGSKGMSSYNEQFF
TRBJ1-2 | NA | TRBV20-1 | NA | TGCAGTGCTAGGGAAAGAGGCTACACCTTC | CSARERGYTF
TRBJ1-1 | NA | TRBV25-1 | NA | TGTGCCAGCAGTGAATCGGTCTCGAGCACTGAAGCTTTCTTT | CASSESVSSTEAFF
TRBJ2-7 | TRBD2 | TRBV11-1 | NA | TGTGCCAGCAGCTTGGCGGGACTAGCGGGGTCAGCCTACGAGCAGTACTTC | CASSLAGLAGSAYEQYF
TRBJ1-1 | NA | TRBV15 | many | TGTGCCACCAGCAGAGATCCGGTGAACACTGAAGCTTTCTTT | CATSRDPVNTEAFF
TRBJ1-1 | TRBD1 | TRBV11-2 | many | TGTGCCAGCAGCTCCCGGACAGGATACATGAACACTGAAGCTTTCTTT | CASSSRTGYMNTEAFF
TRBJ2-1 | NA | TRBV20-1 | NA | TGCAGTGCTAGAAAGGAGGGGAGCTCCTACAATGAGCAGTTCTTC | CSARKEGSSYNEQFF
TRBJ2-7 | NA | TRBV15 | NA | TGCCTCGGAAAGAGGCTCATCGACTTAGTATACGAGCAGTACTTC | CLGKRLIDLVYEQYF
TRBJ1-2 | NA | TRBV2 | NA | TGTGCCAGACGGAGTAACTATGGCTACACCTTC | CARRSNYGYTF
TRBJ2-7 | NA | TRBV6-1 | NA | TGTGCCAGCAGTCAGCCCCGGGAAGGGGGTGGGTCTTACGAGCAGTACTTC | CASSQPREGGGSYEQYF